These 28 T cell receptor beta chains were all obtained from the same sample, sequenced in a study of cytomegalovirus exposure and HLA in healthy donors. Primers included in the PCR were 60 Vbeta and 13 Jbeta primers. Measured with immunoSEQ multiplex PCR; TCRdb has only the in-frame clones, and not every one. The table has some 93,000 clones, 82% seen once; the top ten hold 3.5% to 4%. Sequencing used PBMCs. Source of these receptors: a man aged 50-59 years in good health and CMV-seronegative.

This chain joins TRBV29-1 and TRBJ2-5, with D uncertain. The better agreement between TRBJ2-7 and the DNA end casts doubt on the J call. CDR3 length: 12 amino acids. CDR1 and CDR2 from the germline V gene are SQVTM and ANQGSEA. The CDR3, as DNA: TGCAGCGTTGAAGTCGCAGACTACGAGCAGTACTTC. It is translated as CSVEVADYEQYF.

This sequence joins TRBV9 and TRBJ1-1, with a tentative D call TRBD1 (5 bases). V lost 3 bases to trimming and J lost 11 bases, with 17 bases between them. Germline CDR1 is SGDLS and CDR2 is YYNGEE. The CDR3 consists of 13 residues. CDR3 DNA: TGTGCCAGCAGCGAGGGAGAGGGGACTCGGGCTTTCTTT. Its protein product is CASSEGEGTRAFF.

CDR3 region: CASSLTGQGETQYF. The CDR3 DNA reads as TGTGCCAGCAGCTTGACCGGACAGGGGGAGACCCAGTACTTC. The V gene is TRBV5-5, the J gene TRBJ2-5; 9 nucleotides match TRBD1. Losses at the gene ends were 1 base for V and 5 bases for J; bases not matched to a gene: 3. The CDR3 covers 14 residues. Germline V gives CDR1 SGHKS, CDR2 YYEKEE (reference sequence).

The chain carries TRBV6-1 and TRBJ2-7; TRBD1 is a possible D gene (5 bases). V dropped 6 bases and J dropped 3 bases, with 12 bases sitting between them. CDR3 length: 13 amino acids. Germline-derived CDR1 and CDR2 are MNHNS and SASEGT. CDR3 sequence: CASRVTAYYEQYF. The CDR3, as DNA: TGTGCCAGCAGGGTGACAGCCTACTACGAGCAGTACTTC.

The chain recombines TRBV13 with TRBJ2-1, with 11 nucleotides matching TRBD1. Germline V CDR1 and CDR2: PRHDT, FYEKMQ (reference sequence). This CDR3 contains 17 residues. Trimming at V came to 0 bases and at J to 8 bases, leaving 9 bases not matched to a gene. The CDR3 region has the DNA TGTGCCAGCAGCTTAGGCCTGGGACAGGGGGTAGGGTATGAGCAGTTCTTC. Protein product: CASSLGLGQGVGYEQFF.

The rearrangement links TRBV9 to TRBJ2-1, with 7 bases fitting TRBD1. Trimming removed 2 bases from V and 5 bases from J; junction bases left unmatched: 4. This CDR3 is 14 amino acids long. Germline V CDR1 and CDR2: SGDLS, YYNGEE. The CDR3 nucleotides read TGTGCCAGCAGCGTGAGGGGGCGGGACAATGAGCAGTTCTTC. Translated: CASSVRGRDNEQFF.

This clone showed up just once. The CDR3 nucleotides are TGTGCCAGTAGTCCCGGACGGGGCTCCTACAATGAGCAGTTCTTC. Its translation: CASSPGRGSYNEQFF. The J gene is TRBJ2-1, the V gene TRBV19; maybe TRBD2 (5 bases). The V end was cut by 5 bases, the J end by 0 bases, with 11 bases between. This CDR3 region has 15 residues. Germline CDR1 LNHDA, CDR2 SQIVND (reference sequence).

This clone was seen more than once but under ten times. The junction shows a germline mismatch at one end, possibly a read error. This rearrangement joins TRBV7-7 to TRBJ1-3; no definite D call. CDR3 length: 14 amino acids. Germline lookup yields CDR1 SSHAT and CDR2 FNYEAQ (reference sequence). CDR3 sequence reads: CASSAGLSGNTIYF. CDR3 sequence (DNA): TGTGCTAGCAGCGCGGGTCTCTCTGGAAACACCATATATTTT.

The chain recombines TRBV19 with TRBJ2-5, with TRBD2 as a possible D gene (6 bases). CDR1 is LNHDA and CDR2 is SQIVND in the germline V gene (reference sequence). The CDR3 contains 11 residues. With 9 bases removed from V and 5 bases from J, the gap between germline ends came to 10 bases. In DNA form, the CDR3 reads TGTGCCAGCAGCCGGGGGGAGACCCAGTACTTC. Translating gives CASSRGETQYF. The full variable domain, completed using reference TRBV19 and TRBJ2-5, is DGGITQSPKYLFRKEGQNVTLSCEQNLNHDAMYWYRQDPGQGLRLIYYSQIVNDFQKGDIAEGYSVSREKKESFPLTVTSAQKNPTAFYLCASSRGETQYFGPGTRLLVL.

The genes are TRBV7-3 and TRBJ1-2; D may be TRBD1 (6 bases). CDR3 length: 15 residues. CDR1 is SGHTA and CDR2 is FQGTGA in the germline V gene. Trimming left V 4 bases short and J 3 bases short, with 15 bases between. The DNA for the CDR3 is TGTGCCAGCAGCTCGAGCGCGGGGGCCGACTATGGCTACACCTTC. The encoded protein is CASSSSAGADYGYTF.

The chain joins TRBV7-3 to TRBJ2-1; 10 nucleotides match TRBD2. The length of the CDR3 is 17 residues. V shed 1 base, J shed 4 bases, and the junction held 7 bases outside the gene matches. The germline gives CDR1 SGHTA, CDR2 FQGTGA. CDR3 DNA: TGTGCCAGCAGCTTAAGGGTTAGGACTAGCGGATACAATGAGCAGTTCTTC. Amino acid sequence: CASSLRVRTSGYNEQFF.

J is TRBJ2-5 and V is TRBV9, with TRBD2 identical over 9 bases. Germline CDR1 reads SGDLS; CDR2 reads YYNGEE. The CDR3 covers 17 residues. Trimming removed 1 base from V and 1 base from J; junction bases left unmatched: 8. CDR3 nucleotide sequence: TGTGCCAGCAGCGTACGCGGCGGGAGGGATCCCCAAGAGACCCAGTACTTC. Amino acid sequence: CASSVRGGRDPQETQYF.

The chain joins TRBV27 to TRBJ2-7; possible D gene TRBD1, 6 bases. The CDR3 contains 16 residues. V lost 5 bases, J lost 5 bases, and 22 bases lay in between. Germline CDR1 reads MNHEY; CDR2 reads SMNVEV (reference sequence). DNA of the CDR3: TGTGCCAGCAGTCCCTCAGGGGTCCTTTTGAACGACGAGCAGTACTTC. Translated: CASSPSGVLLNDEQYF.

The rearrangement links TRBV9 to TRBJ2-2, with 7 bases identical to TRBD1. The CDR3 contains 16 residues. J gave up 4 bases and V 4 bases, and 10 bases lay outside the gene matches. The germline gives CDR1 SGDLS, CDR2 YYNGEE. The chain's CDR3 is CASSPNRGPGTGELFF. DNA for the CDR3: TGTGCCAGCAGCCCCAACAGGGGCCCGGGCACCGGGGAGCTGTTTTTT.

The chain combines TRBV19 with TRBJ2-7, with TRBD1 matching over 8 bases. CDR3 size: 15 residues. The germline CDR1 and CDR2 sequences are LNHDA and SQIVND (reference sequence). V gave up 6 bases and J gave up 1 base; unmatched junction bases: 8. CDR3: CASSLGQGGSYEQYF. In DNA, the CDR3 is TGTGCCAGTAGCCTTGGACAGGGTGGATCCTACGAGCAGTACTTC.

This clone was found a few times. The chain joins TRBV6-5 to TRBJ2-4; D unclear. CDR3 length: 16 residues. Germline CDR1 reads MNHEY; CDR2 reads SVGAGI. Deletions cut 4 bases from V and 0 bases from J, with 13 bases between. In DNA form, the CDR3 reads TGTGCCAGCAGTTCCCTAGTGGCCGAAGCCAAAAACATTCAGTACTTC. Encoded protein: CASSSLVAEAKNIQYF.

This chain uses TRBV10-1 with TRBJ2-7, with no clear D. Germline V gene lookup returns CDR1 WNHNN and CDR2 SYGVQD (reference sequence). The CDR3 is 13 residues long. Trimming shortened V by 11 bases and J by 3 bases, and 17 bases separated the two germline ends. CDR3 amino acids: CAPRFPGYYEQYF. CDR3 sequence (DNA): TGCGCCCCACGGTTTCCGGGTTACTACGAGCAGTACTTC.

The chain uses TRBV10-3 and TRBJ2-3; D is possibly TRBD2 (7 bases). With 10 bases removed from V and 1 base from J, the gap between germline ends came to 12 bases. The CDR3 runs to 13 residues. Germline V gene lookup returns CDR1 ENHRY and CDR2 SYGVKD. The CDR3, as DNA: TGTGCCACCGGGGGGCAGGGCACAGATACGCAGTATTTT. Protein sequence: CATGGQGTDTQYF.

The V and J genes are TRBV7-8 and TRBJ2-2, with D perhaps TRBD1 (5 bases). The CDR3 runs 16 residues. Germline CDR1 is SGHVS and CDR2 is FQNEAQ. The V gene lost 1 base and the J gene lost 0 bases, with 9 bases spanning the gap. In DNA form, the CDR3 reads TGTGCCAGCAGCTTAGAGGGGCAGACGAACACCGGGGAGCTGTTTTTT. Amino acids: CASSLEGQTNTGELFF.

This clone has a single count. This chain uses TRBV15 with TRBJ2-7; no firm D call. The CDR3 loop spans 14 amino acids. CDR1 is LNHNV and CDR2 is YYDKDF in the germline V gene (reference sequence). Deletions cut 1 base from V and 0 bases from J, with 7 bases between. This CDR3 reads CATSRADTSYEQYF. CDR3 in DNA: TGTGCCACCAGCAGAGCCGACACCTCCTACGAGCAGTACTTC.

The rearrangement links TRBV12-2 to TRBJ2-2; the DNA was not used to check the table's D call, TRBD2. TRBV12-2 has pseudogene status. This CDR3 region has 18 residues. In DNA form, the CDR3 reads TGTGCAAGTCGCTTAGGAACTCGGAGGGAGGAGAACACCGGGGAGCTGTTTTTT. This codes for CASRLGTRREENTGELFF.

The chain has TRBV27 and TRBJ2-1; D might be TRBD2 (6 bases). The germline V gene encodes CDR1 MNHEY and CDR2 SMNVEV (reference sequence). The V end was cut by 1 base, the J end by 10 bases, with 11 bases between. This CDR3 spans 13 amino acids. DNA of the CDR3: TGTGCCAGCAGTTTATGGGACGGGGGAGAGCAGTTCTTC. Protein sequence: CASSLWDGGEQFF.

CDR3 sequence reads: CSVGSRLQGDTEAFF. In DNA form, the CDR3 reads TGCAGCGTTGGCAGTAGGTTACAAGGGGACACTGAAGCTTTCTTT. The chain joins TRBV29-1 to TRBJ1-1; D might be TRBD1 (5 bases). Germline V CDR1 and CDR2: SQVTM, ANQGSEA. CDR3 length: 15 residues. V was trimmed by 4 bases and J by 3 bases, leaving 18 bases between them. The full variable domain, with the rest looked up from reference TRBV29-1 and TRBJ1-1, is SAVISQKPSRDICQRGTSLTIQCQVDSQVTMMFWYRQQPGQSLTLIATANQGSEATYESGFVIDKFPISRPNLTFSTLTVSNMSPEDSSIYLCSVGSRLQGDTEAFFGQGTRLTVV.

This rearrangement joins TRBV9 to TRBJ2-7, with a weak D call TRBD1 (6 bases). Trimming took 3 bases from V and 2 from J, leaving 21 bases between them. Germline CDR1 is SGDLS and CDR2 is YYNGEE. CDR3 size: 17 residues. CDR3 protein: CASSASNDRTRTYEQYF. CDR3 nucleotide sequence: TGTGCCAGCAGCGCATCAAACGACAGGACCCGAACCTACGAGCAGTACTTC.

This clone was observed a handful of times. J is TRBJ2-7 and V is TRBV27; no clear D gene. CDR3 length equals 11 residues. Deletions cut 5 bases from V and 4 bases from J, with 6 bases between. Germline values: CDR1 MNHEY, CDR2 SMNVEV (reference sequence). In DNA, the CDR3 is TGTGCCAGCAGTCCTCTTTACGAGCAGTACTTC. Amino acid sequence: CASSPLYEQYF.

The CDR3: CASSFTGGATNEKLFF. The CDR3 DNA reads TGTGCCAGCAGCTTCACAGGGGGGGCAACTAATGAAAAACTGTTTTTT. V is TRBV7-9 and J is TRBJ1-4; TRBD1 matches 8 bases. After removal of 3 bases from V and 0 bases from J, the junction contained 3 bases not matched to a gene. The germline V gene has CDR1 SEHNR and CDR2 FQNEAQ (reference sequence). The length of the CDR3 is 16 residues.

The chain employs TRBV7-8 and TRBJ1-1; 8 positions agree with TRBD1. Germline V gene sequence: CDR1 SGHVS, CDR2 FQNEAQ. V lost 1 base and J lost 0; bases outside the gene matches: 4. The CDR3 is made up of 16 amino acids. CDR3 in DNA: TGTGCCAGCAGCTTAGACCAGGGGGCCTTGAACACTGAAGCTTTCTTT. As protein: CASSLDQGALNTEAFF. Combining the CDR3 with reference TRBV7-8 and TRBJ1-1 gives the whole variable domain GAGVSQSPRYKVAKRGQDVALRCDPISGHVSLFWYQQALGQGPEFLTYFQNEAQLDKSGLPSDRFFAERPEGSVSTLKIQRTQQEDSAVYLCASSLDQGALNTEAFFGQGTRLTVV.

The chain has TRBV5-1 and TRBJ2-7, with D maybe TRBD2 (6 bases). CDR3 length equals 14 residues. Germline V gene lookup returns CDR1 SGHRS and CDR2 YFSETQ. Trimming took 0 bases from V and 0 from J, leaving 7 bases between them. This chain's CDR3 is CASSLGLVSYEQYF. The CDR3 bases are TGCGCCAGCAGCTTGGGACTAGTCTCCTACGAGCAGTACTTC.